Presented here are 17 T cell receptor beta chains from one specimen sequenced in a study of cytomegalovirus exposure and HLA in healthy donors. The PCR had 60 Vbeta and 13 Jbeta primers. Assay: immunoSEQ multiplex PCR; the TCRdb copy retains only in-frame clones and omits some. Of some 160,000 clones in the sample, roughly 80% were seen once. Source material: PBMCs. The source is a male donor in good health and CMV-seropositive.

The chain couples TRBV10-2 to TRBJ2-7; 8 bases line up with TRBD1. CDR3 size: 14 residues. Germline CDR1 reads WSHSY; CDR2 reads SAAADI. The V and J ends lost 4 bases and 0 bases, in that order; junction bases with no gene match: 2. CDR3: CASSGDRSSYEQYF. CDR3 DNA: TGCGCCAGCAGTGGGGACAGGAGCTCCTACGAGCAGTACTTC.

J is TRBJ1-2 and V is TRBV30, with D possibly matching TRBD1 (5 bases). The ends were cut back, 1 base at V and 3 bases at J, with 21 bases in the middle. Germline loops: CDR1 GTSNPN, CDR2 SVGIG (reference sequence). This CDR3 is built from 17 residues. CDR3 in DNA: TGTGCCTGGAGTGAGGGTAGCAGGGTCCTCAGGGACTATGGCTACACCTTC. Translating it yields CAWSEGSRVLRDYGYTF.

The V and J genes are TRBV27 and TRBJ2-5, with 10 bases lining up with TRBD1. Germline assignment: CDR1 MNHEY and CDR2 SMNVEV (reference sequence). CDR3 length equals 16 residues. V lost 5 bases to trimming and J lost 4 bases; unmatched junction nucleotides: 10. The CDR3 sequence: CASSRTGTGAVETQYF. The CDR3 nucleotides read TGTGCCAGCAGTCGGACCGGGACAGGGGCTGTAGAGACCCAGTACTTC.

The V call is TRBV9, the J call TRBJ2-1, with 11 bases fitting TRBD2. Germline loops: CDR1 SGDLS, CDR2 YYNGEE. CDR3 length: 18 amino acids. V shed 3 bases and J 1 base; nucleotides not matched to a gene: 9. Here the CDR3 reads CASSAGSLAGGSYNEQFF. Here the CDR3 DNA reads TGTGCCAGCAGCGCAGGATCCCTAGCGGGGGGTTCCTACAATGAGCAGTTCTTC.

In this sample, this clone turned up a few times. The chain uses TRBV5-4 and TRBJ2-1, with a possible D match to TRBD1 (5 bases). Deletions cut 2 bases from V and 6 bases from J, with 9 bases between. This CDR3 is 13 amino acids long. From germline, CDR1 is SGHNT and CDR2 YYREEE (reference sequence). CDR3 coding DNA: TGTGCCAGCAGCTTAGCAGGGTCCAATGAGCAGTTCTTC. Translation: CASSLAGSNEQFF.

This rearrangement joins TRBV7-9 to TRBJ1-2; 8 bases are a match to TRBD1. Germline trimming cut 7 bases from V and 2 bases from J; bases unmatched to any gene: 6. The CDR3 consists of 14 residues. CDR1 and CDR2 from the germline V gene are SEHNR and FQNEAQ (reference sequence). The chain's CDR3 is CASTPDRENYGYTF. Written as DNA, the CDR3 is TGTGCCAGCACCCCGGACAGGGAGAACTATGGCTACACCTTC.

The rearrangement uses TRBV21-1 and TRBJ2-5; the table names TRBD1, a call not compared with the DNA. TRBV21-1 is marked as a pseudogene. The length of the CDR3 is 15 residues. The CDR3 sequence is CASSKWQGRKETQYF. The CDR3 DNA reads TGTGCCAGCAGCAAATGGCAGGGTAGGAAAGAGACCCAGTACTTC.

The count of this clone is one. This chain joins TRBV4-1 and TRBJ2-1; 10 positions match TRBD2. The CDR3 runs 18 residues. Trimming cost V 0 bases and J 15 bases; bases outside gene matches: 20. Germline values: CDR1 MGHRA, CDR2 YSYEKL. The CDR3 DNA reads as TGCGCCAGCAGCCAAGATTTGACAGGGATAATAGCGGGAGGATTGCCGTTCTTC. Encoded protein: CASSQDLTGIIAGGLPFF.

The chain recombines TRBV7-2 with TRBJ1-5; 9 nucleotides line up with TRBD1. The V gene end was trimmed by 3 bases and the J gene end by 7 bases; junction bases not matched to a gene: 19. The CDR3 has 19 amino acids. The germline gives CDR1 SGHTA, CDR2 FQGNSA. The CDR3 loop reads CASSFGAGTGKGAGQPQHF. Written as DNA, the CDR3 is TGTGCCAGCAGCTTTGGGGCCGGGACAGGGAAGGGAGCGGGCCAGCCCCAGCATTTT.

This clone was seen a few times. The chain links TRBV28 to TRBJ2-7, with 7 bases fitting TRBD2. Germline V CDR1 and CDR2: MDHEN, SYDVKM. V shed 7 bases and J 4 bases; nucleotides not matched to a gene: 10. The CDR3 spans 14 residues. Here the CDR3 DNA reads TGTGCCAGCATCGAAGGGTGGGGGGGATACGAGCAGTACTTC. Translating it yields CASIEGWGGYEQYF.

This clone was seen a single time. The CDR3 loop reads CASSVGILGLGRETQYF. The CDR3 DNA sequence: TGTGCCAGCAGCGTCGGTATCCTGGGCCTTGGTCGCGAGACCCAGTACTTC. The gene calls are TRBV9 and TRBJ2-5; no reliable D call. Germline V gives CDR1 SGDLS, CDR2 YYNGEE. V lost 2 bases, J lost 5 bases, and 22 bases lay in between. The CDR3 covers 17 residues.

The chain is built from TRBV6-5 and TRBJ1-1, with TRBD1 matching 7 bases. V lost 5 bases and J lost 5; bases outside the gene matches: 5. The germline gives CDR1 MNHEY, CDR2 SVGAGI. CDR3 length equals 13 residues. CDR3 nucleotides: TGTGCCAGCAGTCTAACAGGGGAGACTGAAGCTTTCTTT. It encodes CASSLTGETEAFF.

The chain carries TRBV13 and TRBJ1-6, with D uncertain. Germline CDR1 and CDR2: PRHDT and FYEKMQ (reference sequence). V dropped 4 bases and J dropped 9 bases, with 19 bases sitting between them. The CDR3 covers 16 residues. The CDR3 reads CASSYTGSVVTSPLHF. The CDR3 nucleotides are TGTGCCAGCAGCTACACCGGGTCCGTCGTGACTTCACCCCTCCACTTT.

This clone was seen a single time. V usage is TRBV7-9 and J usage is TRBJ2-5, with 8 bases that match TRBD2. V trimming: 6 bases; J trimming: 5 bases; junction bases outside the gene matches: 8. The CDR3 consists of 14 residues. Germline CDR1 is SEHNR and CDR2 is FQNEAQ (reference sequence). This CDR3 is CASSLSGSRETQYF. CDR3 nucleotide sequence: TGTGCCAGCAGTTTGAGCGGGAGCAGGGAGACCCAGTACTTC.

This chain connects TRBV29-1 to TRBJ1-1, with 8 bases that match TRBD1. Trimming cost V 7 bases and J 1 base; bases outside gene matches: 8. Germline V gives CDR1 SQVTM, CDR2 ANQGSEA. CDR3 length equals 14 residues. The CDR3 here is CSGRDRLANTEAFF. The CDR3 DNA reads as TGCAGCGGTCGGGACAGGTTGGCGAACACTGAAGCTTTCTTT.

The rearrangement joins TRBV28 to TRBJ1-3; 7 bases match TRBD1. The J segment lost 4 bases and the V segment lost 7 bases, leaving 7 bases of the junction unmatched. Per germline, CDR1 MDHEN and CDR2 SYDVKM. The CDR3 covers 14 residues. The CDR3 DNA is TGTGCCAGCATTGGGCAGGGGGAAGGAAACACCATATATTTT. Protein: CASIGQGEGNTIYF.

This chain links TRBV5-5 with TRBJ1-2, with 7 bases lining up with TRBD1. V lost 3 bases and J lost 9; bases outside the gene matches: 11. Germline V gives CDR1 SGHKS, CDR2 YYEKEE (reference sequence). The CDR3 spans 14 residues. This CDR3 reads CASSWDPGQDRYTF. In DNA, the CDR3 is TGTGCCAGCAGCTGGGACCCCGGACAGGATCGCTACACCTTC.